The 21 T cell receptor beta chains in this list originate from one sample, sequenced in a study of response to subunit inactivated influenza vaccine (dated by TCRdb to the late 2010s). Libraries came from RT-PCR. Data came from an Illumina HiSeq 2500. TCRdb's own reprocessing of the public reads used fastp at Q25 and MiXCR and kept productive beta chains. Each record represents a unique CDR3 protein, reported with the most common genes and DNA among its rows. The sample table records about 300,000 distinct CDR3 sequences; 20% to 25% of these occur just once. The ten biggest clones cover 9% to 12% of the sample. This sample comprised PBMCs from blood, obtained about 19 months after vaccination. The receptors were gathered from a man aged 50 to 69 who received an inactivated influenza vaccine. Donor details come from another sample of the same person, matched by shared clones.

In its sample, this clonotype was seen many times. J is TRBJ2-1 and V is TRBV5-1; maybe TRBD2 (6 bases). This CDR3 is 13 amino acids long. The V gene lost 4 bases and the J gene lost 7 bases, with 12 bases spanning the gap. The germline gives CDR1 SGHRS, CDR2 YFSETQ. CDR3 loop: CASSPLGRNEQFF. Here the CDR3 DNA reads TGCGCCAGCAGCCCTTTGGGGAGGAATGAGCAGTTCTTC. Combining the CDR3 with reference TRBV5-1 and TRBJ2-1 gives the whole variable domain KAGVTQTPRYLIKTRGQQVTLSCSPISGHRSVSWYQQTPGQGLQFLFEYFSETQRNKGNFPGRFSGRQFSNSRSEMNVSTLELGDSALYLCASSPLGRNEQFFGPGTRLTVL.

The J gene is TRBJ1-1, the V gene TRBV29-1; D not certain. CDR3 length: 16 residues. The ends were cut back, 3 bases at V and 0 bases at J, with 17 bases in the middle. Looked up from germline, CDR1 is SQVTM and CDR2 is ANQGSEA. The CDR3 DNA reads TGCAGCGTTGAGATAAACCGGGCGCCGATGAACACTGAAGCTTTCTTT. Translated, it gives CSVEINRAPMNTEAFF. The variable domain in full, with the rest retrieved from reference TRBV29-1 and TRBJ1-1, is SAVISQKPSRDICQRGTSLTIQCQVDSQVTMMFWYRQQPGQSLTLIATANQGSEATYESGFVIDKFPISRPNLTFSTLTVSNMSPEDSSIYLCSVEINRAPMNTEAFFGQGTRLTVV.

This clonotype has at least ten counts. The V call is TRBV20-1, the J call TRBJ1-1; no firm D call. The CDR3 is 13 amino acids. The V end was cut by 3 bases, the J end by 0 bases, with 8 bases between. Germline V gives CDR1 DFQATT, CDR2 SNEGSKA (reference sequence). CDR3 DNA sequence: TGCAGTGCTAGTTTTATACTGAACACTGAAGCTTTCTTT. Translating gives CSASFILNTEAFF.

The chain is built from TRBV7-2 and TRBJ2-2; no reliable D call. V dropped 5 bases and J dropped 6 bases, with 10 bases sitting between them. The CDR3 contains 13 residues. Germline V gives CDR1 SGHTA, CDR2 FQGNSA. The CDR3 bases are TGTGCCAGCAGCATCCAAAAGGCCGGGGAGCTGTTTTTT. It yields the protein CASSIQKAGELFF.

Only a few counts were recorded for this clonotype. The chain combines TRBV20-1 with TRBJ2-7; 10 bases map to TRBD2. The CDR3 spans 17 residues. In germline, CDR1 is DFQATT, CDR2 SNEGSKA (reference sequence). The ends lost 0 bases at V and 0 bases at J; junction bases unmatched: 8. The CDR3 sequence: CSARDQPSGRDSYEQYF. The CDR3 bases are TGCAGTGCTAGAGATCAGCCTAGCGGGAGAGACTCCTACGAGCAGTACTTC.

This clonotype was detected only a few times. This rearrangement joins TRBV10-3 to TRBJ1-3, with TRBD1 identical over 10 bases. CDR1 ENHRY and CDR2 SYGVKD come from the germline V gene. This CDR3 has 17 residues. Trimming took 8 bases from V and 0 from J; bases not matched to a gene: 10. The CDR3, as DNA: TGTGCCATCGCCAGACCGGGACAGGGGTCCTCTGGAAACACCATATATTTT. Its translation is CAIARPGQGSSGNTIYF.

This clonotype was found many times. J is TRBJ2-2 and V is TRBV4-3; D not certain. The CDR3 sequence is 14 residues long. From germline, CDR1 is LGHNA and CDR2 YSLEER. Deletions cut 1 base from V and 2 bases from J, with 5 bases between. The CDR3 loop is CASSQGLNTGELFF. CDR3 bases: TGCGCCAGCAGCCAAGGATTAAACACCGGGGAGCTGTTTTTT.

There are many counts of this clonotype. The rearrangement links TRBV7-2 to TRBJ1-2, with 10 bases that match TRBD1. V lost 5 bases and J lost 8; bases outside the gene matches: 8. This CDR3 contains 14 residues. CDR1 and CDR2 from the germline V gene are SGHTA and FQGNSA. DNA for the CDR3: TGTGCCAGCAGCCCACGACAGGGGGCGGGCGGCTACACCTTC. It encodes CASSPRQGAGGYTF.

Ten or more counts support this clonotype. The chain recombines TRBV6-5 with TRBJ1-1, with 10 bases identical to TRBD1. The CDR3 covers 15 residues. The germline CDR1 and CDR2 sequences are MNHEY and SVGAGI. V shed 4 bases, J shed 5 bases, and the junction held 7 bases outside the gene matches. CDR3 coding DNA: TGTGCCAGCAGTTTCGGACAGGGGGTTAGAACTGAAGCTTTCTTT. It encodes CASSFGQGVRTEAFF.

This clonotype turned up a few times. The chain couples TRBV9 to TRBJ1-2, with 7 bases that match TRBD1. V lost 3 bases and J lost 8; bases outside the gene matches: 13. Germline loops: CDR1 SGDLS, CDR2 YYNGEE. There are 15 residues in the CDR3. The CDR3 is CASSGSGQTSSGYTF. Here the CDR3 DNA reads TGTGCCAGCAGCGGGTCGGGACAGACGTCCTCGGGCTACACCTTC.

The chain is built from TRBV11-2 and TRBJ1-1; the match to TRBD1 covers 7 bases. J lost 8 bases, V lost 1 base, and 7 bases had no gene match. CDR3 length: 14 residues. CDR1 is SGHAT and CDR2 is FQNNGV in the germline V gene. The CDR3 loop is CASSLGVGQREAFF. The CDR3 DNA is TGTGCCAGCAGCTTAGGGGTGGGACAGAGAGAAGCTTTCTTT.

The chain joins TRBV5-1 to TRBJ1-3; TRBD1 aligns across 7 bases. CDR3 length: 16 amino acids. The trim removed 4 bases at V and 0 bases at J, leaving 7 bases unmatched. CDR1 and CDR2 (germline): SGHRS, YFSETQ. The CDR3: CASSANRGSSGNTIYF. DNA for the CDR3: TGCGCCAGCAGCGCCAACAGGGGTAGCTCTGGAAACACCATATATTTT.

The genes are TRBV12-3 or TRBV12-4 and TRBJ1-2; D uncertain. V dropped 5 bases and J dropped 5 bases, with 15 bases sitting between them. This CDR3 is built from 14 residues. CDR3 sequence: CASSPRGIGYGYTF. In DNA, the CDR3 is TGTGCCAGCAGTCCTAGAGGCATAGGGTATGGCTACACCTTC.

V gene TRBV14 combines with J gene TRBJ1-1; unclear D gene. The CDR3 length is 15 residues. Germline V gives CDR1 SGHDN, CDR2 FVKESK. V was clipped by 3 bases and J by 0 bases, with 11 bases between them. The CDR3 bases are TGTGCCAGCAGCCAGGCATTGGTGTTGAACACTGAAGCTTTCTTT. This translates into CASSQALVLNTEAFF.

The chain links TRBV12-3 or TRBV12-4 to TRBJ2-2; TRBD1 agrees at 7 bases. With 5 bases clipped from V and 5 bases from J, the junction kept 11 bases outside the gene matches. The CDR3 spans 16 residues. CDR3 bases: TGTGCCAGCAGTCAGGACAGGCTTAGTAGAACCGGGGAGCTGTTTTTT. It yields the protein CASSQDRLSRTGELFF.

The genes are TRBV20-1 and TRBJ2-7; D perhaps matches TRBD2 (6 bases). With 2 bases removed from V and 6 bases from J, the gap between germline ends came to 14 bases. The germline gives CDR1 DFQATT, CDR2 SNEGSKA (reference sequence). The CDR3 totals 13 residues. DNA of the CDR3: TGCAGTGCTAGATTTTCCGGGAGAGGCGAGCAGTACTTC. Translated, it gives CSARFSGRGEQYF.

This clonotype was counted ten times or more. V and J are TRBV27 and TRBJ1-6; D gene unclear. V lost 4 bases, J lost 5 bases, and 9 bases lay in between. The germline CDR1 and CDR2 sequences are MNHEY and SMNVEV (reference sequence). CDR3 size: 14 residues. The CDR3 nucleotides are TGTGCCAGCAGTTGGATAATGGATAATTCACCCCTCCACTTT. Translated: CASSWIMDNSPLHF.

V usage is TRBV4-2 and J usage is TRBJ2-7; 7 bases fit TRBD2. With V trimmed by 2 bases and J by 3 bases, 7 bases remained unmatched. CDR1 is LGHNA and CDR2 is YNFKEQ in the germline V gene. The CDR3 runs to 15 residues. The chain's CDR3 is CASSQSAGTNYEQYF. CDR3 nucleotide sequence: TGTGCCAGCAGCCAATCAGCTGGGACTAACTACGAGCAGTACTTC.

This clonotype is a singleton in its sample. The rearrangement uses TRBV29-1 and TRBJ2-3, with D perhaps matching TRBD2 (7 bases). Trimming removed 2 bases at V and 4 bases at J, with 10 bases between. This CDR3 spans 13 amino acids. Germline-derived CDR1 and CDR2 are SQVTM and ANQGSEA. CDR3: CSVEKGGADTQYF. The CDR3 DNA reads TGCAGCGTTGAAAAAGGGGGGGCAGATACGCAGTATTTT.

The table lists this clonotype with a few counts. The chain carries TRBV6-1 and TRBJ1-5, with no clear D. The CDR3 length is 14 residues. V lost 7 bases and J 3 bases, leaving 13 bases between the germline ends. In germline, CDR1 is MNHNS, CDR2 SASEGT. CDR3: CASKSGWTNQPQHF. CDR3 sequence (DNA): TGTGCCAGCAAGTCGGGGTGGACCAATCAGCCCCAGCATTTT.

This clonotype was seen a handful of times. The genes are TRBV6-2 or TRBV6-3 and TRBJ2-1, with D perhaps matching TRBD2 (5 bases). The CDR3 is made up of 12 amino acids. From germline, CDR1 is MNHEY and CDR2 SVGEGT. V lost 6 bases to trimming and J lost 9 bases, with 12 bases between them. The CDR3 region is CASRPDFGEQFF. CDR3 coding DNA: TGTGCCAGCAGACCGGACTTTGGTGAGCAGTTCTTC.